Below, 6 T cell receptor beta chains from the same sample are listed, as sequenced in a study of identical twins. TCRdb fed the 5' RACE reads into MiXCR, producing one record per CDR3 protein. The sample includes under 800,000 distinct CDR3 sequences, 21% of them seen just once. This sample was shared with a second study, whose subject was T cells expressing NK-cell markers.

The sequenced material came from PBMCs. The receptors stem from a woman younger than 35 in good health.

The V call is TRBV12-3 or TRBV12-4, the J call TRBJ2-2; 10 positions agree with TRBD2. This CDR3 has 16 amino acids. V lost 3 bases to trimming and J lost 6 bases; unmatched junction nucleotides: 7. CDR3 bases: TGTGCCAGCAGTTTCAAGCGGGGGGGCCTGCCCGGGGAGCTGTTTTTT. Its translation: CASSFKRGGLPGELFF.

The chain links TRBV10-3 to TRBJ2-7; perhaps TRBD2 as D (6 bases). This CDR3 spans 13 amino acids. V lost 7 bases and J lost 5, with 15 bases in between. Germline V gene sequence: CDR1 ENHRY, CDR2 SYGVKD. DNA for the CDR3: TGTGCCATCAAGACGGAGGGACTCCACGAGCAGTACTTC. Protein sequence: CAIKTEGLHEQYF.

This clonotype came up many times. The genes are TRBV10-1 and TRBJ2-1, with D perhaps given as TRBD1 or TRBD2 (5 bases each). Between the trimmed V and J ends, which lost 3 bases and 9 bases, there was a span of 18 bases. The CDR3 sequence is 15 residues long. Germline V gene lookup returns CDR1 WNHNN and CDR2 SYGVQD (reference sequence). CDR3: CASSDPTSSGIEQFF. The CDR3 DNA is TGCGCCAGCAGTGACCCTACTAGTTCAGGGATTGAGCAGTTCTTC.

The gene calls are TRBV7-6 and TRBJ2-5; D tentatively fits TRBD1 or TRBD2 (5 bases each). The CDR3 sequence is 14 residues long. Germline CDR1 SGHVS, CDR2 FNYEAQ. Between the trimmed V and J ends, which lost 0 bases and 5 bases, there was a span of 10 bases. CDR3 nucleotide sequence: TGTGCCAGCAGCTTAGCGGGGACCTCGGAGACCCAGTACTTC. The encoded protein is CASSLAGTSETQYF.

This rearrangement joins TRBV6-1 to TRBJ1-1; D may be TRBD1 (6 bases). Between the trimmed V and J ends, which lost 3 bases and 1 base, there was a span of 12 bases. The germline gives CDR1 MNHNS, CDR2 SASEGT. CDR3 length: 15 residues. The chain's CDR3 is CASSDYRDPNTEAFF. The CDR3 DNA sequence: TGTGCCAGCAGTGATTACAGGGACCCGAACACTGAAGCTTTCTTT.

V usage is TRBV5-1 and J usage is TRBJ1-2; D unresolved. Germline lookup yields CDR1 SGHRS and CDR2 YFSETQ. The length of the CDR3 is 15 residues. Between the trimmed V and J ends, which lost 1 base and 2 bases, there was a span of 12 bases. The CDR3 here is CASSLRADTNYGYTF. CDR3 coding DNA: TGCGCCAGCAGCTTGCGGGCCGATACCAACTATGGCTACACCTTC. Looking up the rest from reference TRBV5-1 and TRBJ1-2 gives the full variable domain: KAGVTQTPRYLIKTRGQQVTLSCSPISGHRSVSWYQQTPGQGLQFLFEYFSETQRNKGNFPGRFSGRQFSNSRSEMNVSTLELGDSALYLCASSLRADTNYGYTFGSGTRLTVV.